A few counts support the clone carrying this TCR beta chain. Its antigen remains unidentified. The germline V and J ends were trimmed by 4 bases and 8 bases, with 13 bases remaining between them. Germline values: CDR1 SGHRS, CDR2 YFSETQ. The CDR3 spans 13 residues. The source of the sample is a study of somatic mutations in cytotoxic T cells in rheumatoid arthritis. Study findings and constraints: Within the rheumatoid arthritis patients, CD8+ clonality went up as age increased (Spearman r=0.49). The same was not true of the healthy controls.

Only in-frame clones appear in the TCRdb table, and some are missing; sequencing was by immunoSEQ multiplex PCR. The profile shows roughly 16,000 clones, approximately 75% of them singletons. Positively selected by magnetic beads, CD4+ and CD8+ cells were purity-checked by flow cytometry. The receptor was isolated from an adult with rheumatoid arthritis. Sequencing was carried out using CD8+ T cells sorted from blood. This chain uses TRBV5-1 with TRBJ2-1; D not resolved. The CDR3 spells CASSGPGVHEQFF. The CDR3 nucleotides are TGCGCCAGCAGCGGCCCCGGCGTCCATGAGCAGTTCTTC. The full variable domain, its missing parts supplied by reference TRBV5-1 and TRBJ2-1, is KAGVTQTPRYLIKTRGQQVTLSCSPISGHRSVSWYQQTPGQGLQFLFEYFSETQRNKGNFPGRFSGRQFSNSRSEMNVSTLELGDSALYLCASSGPGVHEQFFGPGTRLTVL.